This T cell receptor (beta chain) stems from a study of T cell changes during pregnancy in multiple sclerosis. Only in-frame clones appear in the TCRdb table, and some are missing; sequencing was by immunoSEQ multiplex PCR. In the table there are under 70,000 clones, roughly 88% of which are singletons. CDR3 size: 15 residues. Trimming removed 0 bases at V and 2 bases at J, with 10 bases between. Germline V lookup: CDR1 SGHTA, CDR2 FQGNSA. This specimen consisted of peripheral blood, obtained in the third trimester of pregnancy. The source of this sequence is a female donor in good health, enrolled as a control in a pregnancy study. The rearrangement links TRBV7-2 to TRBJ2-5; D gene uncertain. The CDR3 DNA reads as TGTGCCAGCAGCTTAGCTTTGCGGCCTCAAGAGACCCAGTACTTC. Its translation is CASSLALRPQETQYF.